This T cell receptor (beta chain) was identified in a study of T cell repertoires in cytomegalovirus infection. At the level of the study: Through public TCR beta signatures, both CMV infection and matching HLA type were indicated. Notes on the study in general: HLA-C-restricted, CMV-specific TCR beta clonotypes were dominant ex vivo.

TCRdb recomputed calls from the reads with MiXCR, one row per CDR3 protein. The table has 170,000 or so distinct CDR3 sequences, approximately 15% seen once. V was pared by 5 bases and J by 8 bases, with 5 bases of the junction left unmatched. CDR1 and CDR2 from the germline V gene are MNHNS and SASEGT. The CDR3 spans 13 residues. This clonotype was observed many times. The antigen remains undetermined. This sequence joins TRBV6-1 and TRBJ2-3; TRBD2 matches at 9 bases. This TCR derives from a human donor in good health (CMV status not recorded). Some clones in this sample may be carry-over from other donors' samples. Sequenced material: PBMCs. The CDR3 nucleotides read TGTGCCAGCAGTTTCGCGGGGGGGAGTACGCAGTATTTT. It is translated as CASSFAGGSTQYF.